The 17 T cell receptor beta chains below were found in one sample sequenced in a study of T cell responses to AZD1222 COVID-19 vaccine (TCRdb year 2021). The library was generated by the immunoSEQ multiplex PCR assay. TCRdb took over this immuneACCESS table, retaining in-frame rearrangements with V and J assigned. Such tables are incomplete; in checked studies, under half of the missing clones stem from an unresolved V gene, and the remainder is unexplained. In this sample the table shows about 130,000 clones, 85% to 90% of which occur a single time. Approximately 4.4% of the sample rests with the top ten. Interpreted using the paper, the time point label stands for: about 28 days (+/-7) after the second vaccine dose. The sequencing used peripheral blood, collected 28 days after the second AZD1222 dose. These receptors originate from an adult who received the AZD1222 COVID-19 vaccine.

The genes are TRBV27 and TRBJ2-3; 8 bases map to TRBD2. This CDR3 contains 17 residues. Per the germline V gene, CDR1 is MNHEY and CDR2 is SMNVEV (reference sequence). Germline trimming cut 3 bases from V and 2 bases from J; bases unmatched to any gene: 10. The CDR3, as DNA: TGTGCCAGCAGTTTCGCGTTCCGGGGGGGATACACAGATACGCAGTATTTT. This codes for CASSFAFRGGYTDTQYF.

The rearrangement links TRBV5-1 to TRBJ2-3; 8 nucleotides match TRBD2. The CDR3 covers 14 residues. Per germline, CDR1 SGHRS and CDR2 YFSETQ. V lost 0 bases, J lost 3 bases, and 0 bases stayed unmatched. Written as DNA, the CDR3 is TGCGCCAGCAGCTTGGAGCGGGGGACAGATACGCAGTATTTT. Translating it yields CASSLERGTDTQYF. Using reference TRBV5-1 and TRBJ2-3 for the parts outside the CDR3, the full variable domain is KAGVTQTPRYLIKTRGQQVTLSCSPISGHRSVSWYQQTPGQGLQFLFEYFSETQRNKGNFPGRFSGRQFSNSRSEMNVSTLELGDSALYLCASSLERGTDTQYFGPGTRLTVL.

This chain uses TRBV6-5 with TRBJ1-1, with no clear D. V was clipped by 6 bases and J by 5 bases, with 16 bases between them. Germline V lookup: CDR1 MNHEY, CDR2 SVGAGI. The CDR3 is 14 residues long. The CDR3 loop reads CASRLLSLGTEAFF. In DNA form, the CDR3 reads TGTGCCAGCAGGCTACTATCTTTGGGGACTGAAGCTTTCTTT.

As concerns this clone: Other DNA variants within this sample encode the same CDR3. This chain uses TRBV19 with TRBJ1-1; D gene uncertain. This CDR3 comprises 15 residues. Trimming pared 5 bases from V and 1 base from J, leaving 14 bases between. Germline CDR1 and CDR2: LNHDA and SQIVND (reference sequence). The CDR3 DNA sequence: TGTGCCAGTAGTTTACGGCCCCGGGGGAACACTGAAGCTTTCTTT. Its translation is CASSLRPRGNTEAFF.

The chain links TRBV18 to TRBJ2-7; D could derive from TRBD1 or TRBD2 (5 bases each). The CDR3 consists of 15 residues. Germline V gene data show CDR1 as KGHSH and CDR2 as LQKENI. Trimming stripped 6 bases from V and 4 bases from J, with 19 bases between. Here the CDR3 reads CASSPSGTNSYEQYF. CDR3 DNA sequence: TGTGCCAGCTCCCCGTCAGGGACGAATTCTTACGAGCAGTACTTC.

This chain joins TRBV5-6 and TRBJ1-2; no clear D gene. The V and J ends lost 4 bases and 8 bases respectively, with 12 bases between them. The CDR3 runs 12 residues. The V gene's germline CDR1 is SGHDT and CDR2 YYEEEE. CDR3: CASSVAIEGYTF. In DNA form, the CDR3 reads TGTGCCAGCAGCGTTGCTATAGAAGGCTACACCTTC.

This chain uses TRBV7-9 with TRBJ2-4, with D possibly TRBD1 on 6 matching bases. Germline V gene lookup returns CDR1 SEHNR and CDR2 FQNEAQ (reference sequence). CDR3 length: 14 residues. Trimming removed 4 bases at V and 6 bases at J, with 13 bases between. The CDR3 spells CASSSDSPGNIQYF. Written as DNA, the CDR3 is TGTGCCAGCAGCTCGGACAGCCCAGGAAACATTCAGTACTTC.

The chain combines TRBV3-1 (or the pseudogene TRBV3-2) with TRBJ1-1; maybe TRBD1 (6 bases). Germline V CDR1 and CDR2: LGHDT, YNNKEL (reference sequence). The V and J ends lost 3 bases and 11 bases respectively, with 13 bases between them. The CDR3 runs to 12 residues. The CDR3 nucleotides read TGTGCCAGCAGCCAGACGGACGGGGGCGCTTTCTTT. Residues: CASSQTDGGAFF.

The chain links TRBV6-2 or TRBV6-3 to TRBJ1-1; possibly TRBD1 for D (5 bases). Germline assignment: CDR1 MNHEY and CDR2 SVGEGT. Trimming stripped 2 bases from V and 5 bases from J, with 15 bases between. The CDR3 length is 15 residues. Here the CDR3 DNA reads TGTGCCAGCAGTTACCTGGAGGGGCTTGAGACTGAAGCTTTCTTT. This translates into CASSYLEGLETEAFF.

A single count supports this clone. The rearrangement links TRBV10-2 to TRBJ1-5, with D unclear. Between the trimmed V and J ends, which lost 6 bases and 0 bases, there was a span of 9 bases. The germline V gene has CDR1 WSHSY and CDR2 SAAADI. This CDR3 is 14 amino acids long. The CDR3 DNA follows: TGCGCCAGCAGCCCCGACGTTAGCAATCAGCCCCAGCATTTT. It codes for CASSPDVSNQPQHF.

The chain combines TRBV7-9 with TRBJ2-1; D call uncertain. V was cut by 2 bases and J by 6 bases, with 17 bases left in between. From germline, CDR1 is SEHNR and CDR2 FQNEAQ (reference sequence). The CDR3 has 16 amino acids. The CDR3 DNA sequence: TGTGCCAGCAGCTTATATACCGCGTCTTTTTCCAATGAGCAGTTCTTC. This sequence encodes CASSLYTASFSNEQFF.

The chain recombines TRBV30 with TRBJ1-6; the D gene is possibly TRBD1 (6 bases). Germline assignment: CDR1 GTSNPN and CDR2 SVGIG (reference sequence). Trimming removed 3 bases at V and 6 bases at J, with 9 bases between. This CDR3 has 13 amino acids. The CDR3 sequence: CAWSDRTNSPLHF. The CDR3 DNA is TGTGCCTGGAGCGACAGGACTAATTCACCCCTCCACTTT.

The chain couples TRBV6-2 or TRBV6-3 to TRBJ1-4; 7 bases are shared with TRBD1. The trim removed 0 bases at V and 7 bases at J, leaving 5 bases unmatched. This CDR3 has 15 residues. CDR1 MNHEY and CDR2 SVGEGT come from the germline V gene. CDR3 DNA sequence: TGTGCCAGCAGTTACTCGAGACAGGGAGGTGAAAAACTGTTTTTT. It specifies CASSYSRQGGEKLFF.

The rearrangement links TRBV29-1 to TRBJ2-2; 9 nucleotides line up with TRBD1. There are 13 residues in the CDR3. Trimming took 4 bases from V and 7 from J; bases not matched to a gene: 4. CDR1 is SQVTM and CDR2 is ANQGSEA in the germline V gene. The CDR3 nucleotides read TGCAGCGTTGCACCGACAGGGGGCGGGGAGCTGTTTTTT. Amino acids: CSVAPTGGGELFF.

The chain is built from TRBV5-8 and TRBJ2-3; D gene uncertain. CDR3 length: 15 residues. Germline assignment: CDR1 SGHTS and CDR2 YDEGEE. With 0 bases removed from V and 0 bases from J, the gap between germline ends came to 8 bases. The CDR3 reads CASSLVRASTDTQYF. As DNA, the CDR3 is TGTGCCAGCAGCTTGGTACGGGCGAGCACAGATACGCAGTATTTT.

V is TRBV5-1 and J is TRBJ1-6; TRBD1 aligns across 9 bases. Germline CDR1 and CDR2: SGHRS and YFSETQ. The CDR3 has 16 amino acids. V lost 0 bases to trimming and J lost 9 bases; unmatched junction nucleotides: 7. The DNA of the CDR3 is TGCGCCAGCAGCTTGGTGGAGACAGGGGGGGTTTCACCCCTCCACTTT. It is translated as CASSLVETGGVSPLHF.

The chain links TRBV19 to TRBJ1-1, with D hard to call. The CDR3 loop spans 11 amino acids. Germline lookup yields CDR1 LNHDA and CDR2 SQIVND (reference sequence). Between the trimmed V and J ends, which lost 3 bases and 11 bases, there was a span of 10 bases. The CDR3 is CASSIRGGAFF. The CDR3 DNA reads TGTGCCAGTAGTATTCGGGGTGGGGCTTTCTTT.